This T cell receptor (beta chain) comes out of a study of cytomegalovirus exposure and HLA in healthy donors. PCR amplification relied on 60 Vbeta primers (plus 13 Jbeta primers). TCRdb keeps only in-frame clones here, not all; method: immunoSEQ multiplex PCR. The sample has about 55,000 clones, 65% to 80% seen once. Whole-study results and caveats: V- and J-gene trimming in TCR beta was tied to a missense DCLRE1C variant by an analysis performed later. One later analysis reportedly identified an Asian-associated ancestry cluster that showed fewer N-insertions than the roughly 600-donor mean.

Trimming removed 8 bases at V and 2 bases at J, with 17 bases between. Germline loops: CDR1 MNHNY, CDR2 SVGAGI (reference sequence). This CDR3 comprises 15 residues. On this clone itself: Its antigen is still unknown.

This clonotype was sampled from a man aged 40-49 years in good health and CMV-seropositive. The material sequenced was PBMCs. The rearrangement links TRBV6-6 to TRBJ2-3; unclear D gene. The CDR3 sequence is CASQLLNLITDTQYF. Here the CDR3 DNA reads TGTGCCAGCCAACTCCTGAACCTAATCACAGATACGCAGTATTTT.